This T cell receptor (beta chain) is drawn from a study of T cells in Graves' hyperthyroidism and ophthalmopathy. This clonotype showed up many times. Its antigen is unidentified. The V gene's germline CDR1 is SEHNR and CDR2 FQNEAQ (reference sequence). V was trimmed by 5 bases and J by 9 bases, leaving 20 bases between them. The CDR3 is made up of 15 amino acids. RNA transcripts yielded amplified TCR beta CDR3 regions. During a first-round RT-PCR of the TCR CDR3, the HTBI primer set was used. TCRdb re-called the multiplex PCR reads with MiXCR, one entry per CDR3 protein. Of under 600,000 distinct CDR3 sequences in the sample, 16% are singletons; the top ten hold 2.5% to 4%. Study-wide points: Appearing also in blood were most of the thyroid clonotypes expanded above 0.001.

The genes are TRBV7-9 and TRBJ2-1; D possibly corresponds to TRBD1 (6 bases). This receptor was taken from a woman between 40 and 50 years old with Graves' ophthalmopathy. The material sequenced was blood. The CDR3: CASSTHWGRNGEQFF. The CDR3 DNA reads TGTGCCAGCAGCACCCACTGGGGGCGAAATGGTGAGCAGTTCTTC.